Presented here are 24 T cell receptor beta chains from one specimen sequenced in a study of T-cell memory formation after mild COVID-19. TCRdb recomputed calls from the 5' RACE reads with MiXCR, one row per CDR3 protein. The sample comprises some 120,000 distinct CDR3 sequences, around 6.3% of which are singletons, and 2.2% rests with the top ten. Source material: PBMCs or a T cell subset sorted from them (not recorded which). All receptors come from an adult woman who had mild COVID-19 (a few samples of this study predate the infection). Cell type and time point are not known.

This clonotype was found a few times. The rearrangement uses TRBV15 and TRBJ2-3; the D gene is possibly TRBD2 (5 bases). Trimming removed 1 base at V and 4 bases at J, with 9 bases between. The CDR3 spans 14 residues. Germline assignment: CDR1 LNHNV and CDR2 YYDKDF (reference sequence). The CDR3 DNA follows: TGTGCCACCAGCAGAGGGAGGTGGGCAGATACGCAGTATTTT. It is translated as CATSRGRWADTQYF.

This clonotype has more than one count but fewer than ten. The chain has TRBV25-1 and TRBJ1-4, with unresolved D. This CDR3 spans 15 amino acids. With 1 base removed from V and 7 bases from J, the gap between germline ends came to 13 bases. Germline values: CDR1 MGHDK, CDR2 SYGVNS. The CDR3 region is CASSEFGGVIEKLFF. In DNA form, the CDR3 reads TGTGCCAGCAGTGAATTCGGTGGGGTGATTGAAAAACTGTTTTTT.

This clonotype has a handful of counts. This rearrangement joins TRBV7-2 to TRBJ2-1; 11 bases align to TRBD2. The CDR3 consists of 17 residues. V lost 4 bases and J lost 2; bases outside the gene matches: 7. The germline gives CDR1 SGHTA, CDR2 FQGNSA. CDR3 DNA sequence: TGTGCCAGCAGCTCCCTTTCTAGCGGGAGGCCCTACAATGAGCAGTTCTTC. Translating gives CASSSLSSGRPYNEQFF. Full variable domain (remainder filled in from reference TRBV7-2 and TRBJ2-1): GAGVSQSPSNKVTEKGKDVELRCDPISGHTALYWYRQSLGQGLEFLIYFQGNSAPDKSGLPSDRFSAERTGGSVSTLTIQRTQQEDSAVYLCASSSLSSGRPYNEQFFGPGTRLTVL.

Only a few counts were recorded for this clonotype. The rearrangement joins TRBV7-2 to TRBJ1-6; 8 bases are a match to TRBD1. The CDR3 length is 13 residues. Germline CDR1 and CDR2: SGHTA and FQGNSA. V shed 4 bases, J shed 14 bases, and the junction held 7 bases outside the gene matches. Here the CDR3 DNA reads TGTGCCAGCAGCTCAACTCAGGGGGCTTCCCTCCACTTT. Translating gives CASSSTQGASLHF. The variable domain in full, with the rest retrieved from reference TRBV7-2 and TRBJ1-6, is GAGVSQSPSNKVTEKGKDVELRCDPISGHTALYWYRQSLGQGLEFLIYFQGNSAPDKSGLPSDRFSAERTGGSVSTLTIQRTQQEDSAVYLCASSSTQGASLHFGNGTRLTVT.

This clonotype was seen many times. This chain uses TRBV4-1 with TRBJ2-1; tentative D call: TRBD1 (6 bases). Looked up from germline, CDR1 is MGHRA and CDR2 is YSYEKL. V lost 4 bases, J lost 4 bases, and 20 bases lay in between. The CDR3 totals 17 residues. The CDR3, as DNA: TGCGCCAGCAGCCTAGGGATAACAGGGTCAGGATACAATGAGCAGTTCTTC. Amino acid sequence: CASSLGITGSGYNEQFF.

In its sample, this clonotype was seen many times. The chain uses TRBV7-3 and TRBJ2-7; D gene unclear. This CDR3 contains 13 residues. CDR1 is SGHTA and CDR2 is FQGTGA in the germline V gene. With 0 bases removed from V and 3 bases from J, the gap between germline ends came to 6 bases. The CDR3 DNA follows: TGTGCCAGCAGCTTAACACAGAACTACGAGCAGTACTTC. It yields the protein CASSLTQNYEQYF.

This clonotype appeared a few times. The chain combines TRBV7-6 with TRBJ1-6; no reliable D call. Trimming took 3 bases from V and 8 from J, leaving 11 bases between them. Per the germline V gene, CDR1 is SGHVS and CDR2 is FNYEAQ. CDR3 length: 14 residues. The CDR3 region has the DNA TGTGCCAGCAGCTTGATTAGTGGGGATTCACCCCTCCACTTT. It yields the protein CASSLISGDSPLHF.

The CDR3 DNA follows: TGTGCCAGCAGCTTAGCCGAGCTAGCCGGCCAAGAGACCCAGTACTTC. It specifies CASSLAELAGQETQYF. The chain is built from TRBV7-2 and TRBJ2-5; TRBD2 might be the D (5 bases). This CDR3 region has 16 residues. Trimming left V 0 bases short and J 1 base short, with 12 bases between. Per germline, CDR1 SGHTA and CDR2 FQGNSA.

This chain connects TRBV6-2 or TRBV6-3 to TRBJ2-1, with a possible D match to TRBD2 (6 bases). The DNA end favors TRBJ2-7, so the J call may be wrong. The CDR3 contains 14 residues. Germline V gene lookup returns CDR1 MNHEY and CDR2 SVGEGT. The chain's CDR3 is CASSRDPGVVEQYF. The CDR3, as DNA: TGTGCCAGCAGCCGCGACCCGGGGGTCGTTGAGCAGTACTTC.

This clonotype has at least ten counts. CDR3 bases: TGTGCCAGCAGCTTACACGGGAGTGCGGCTGAAGCTTTCTTT. It specifies CASSLHGSAAEAFF. This chain joins TRBV7-2 and TRBJ1-1; no definite D call. The length of the CDR3 is 14 residues. Germline lookup yields CDR1 SGHTA and CDR2 FQGNSA. Trimming removed 2 bases from V and 6 bases from J, with 13 bases in between. Drawing the rest from reference TRBV7-2 and TRBJ1-1, the complete variable domain is GAGVSQSPSNKVTEKGKDVELRCDPISGHTALYWYRQSLGQGLEFLIYFQGNSAPDKSGLPSDRFSAERTGGSVSTLTIQRTQQEDSAVYLCASSLHGSAAEAFFGQGTRLTVV.

This clonotype was picked up many times. The chain combines TRBV5-1 with TRBJ2-1; TRBD1 or TRBD2 may be the D gene (5 bases each). V was shortened by 3 bases and J by 6 bases, with 13 bases between the two germline ends. CDR3 length: 14 residues. CDR1 is SGHRS and CDR2 is YFSETQ in the germline V gene. The CDR3 sequence is CASSSAGTANEQFF. CDR3 DNA: TGCGCCAGCAGCTCCGCCGGGACCGCCAATGAGCAGTTCTTC.

This clonotype was seen a handful of times. The J gene is TRBJ1-6, the V gene TRBV12-3 or TRBV12-4, with 10 bases matching TRBD1. J gave up 6 bases and V 6 bases, and 2 bases lay outside the gene matches. The length of the CDR3 is 14 residues. In nucleotides, the CDR3 is TGTGCCAGCAGGGGGACAGGGGTTAATTCACCCCTCCACTTT. Its translation: CASRGTGVNSPLHF.

The gene calls are TRBV12-3 or TRBV12-4 and TRBJ1-2, with D possibly TRBD1 on 6 matching bases. Deletions cut 1 base from V and 10 bases from J, with 13 bases between. The CDR3 is 13 residues long. The chain's CDR3 is CASSLGGGGDYTF. The CDR3 region has the DNA TGTGCCAGCAGTTTAGGAGGGGGTGGTGACTACACCTTC.

At least ten counts were recorded for this clonotype. The chain employs TRBV4-3 and TRBJ1-1; D is possibly TRBD1 (6 bases). CDR3 length: 13 amino acids. Trimming removed 0 bases from V and 8 bases from J, with 10 bases in between. The germline gives CDR1 LGHNA, CDR2 YSLEER. This CDR3 reads CASSQDRDIEAFF. CDR3 bases: TGCGCCAGCAGCCAAGATCGGGACATCGAAGCTTTCTTT.

The gene calls are TRBV6-6 and TRBJ1-3; the match to TRBD1 covers 7 bases. The V segment lost 6 bases and the J segment 0 bases; nucleotides outside the gene matches: 2. The germline V gene has CDR1 MNHNY and CDR2 SVGAGI (reference sequence). The CDR3 totals 14 residues. CDR3 region: CASRDRLSGNTIYF. The CDR3 DNA reads TGTGCCAGCAGGGACAGGCTCTCTGGAAACACCATATATTTT.

There are many counts of this clonotype. The V and J genes are TRBV20-1 and TRBJ2-7, with 11 bases fitting TRBD2. Germline values: CDR1 DFQATT, CDR2 SNEGSKA (reference sequence). V was pared by 4 bases and J by 4 bases, with 9 bases of the junction left unmatched. The CDR3 is made up of 15 amino acids. CDR3 nucleotides: TGCAGTGCTAACGATAGCGGGAGGGCCAGTTACGAGCAGTACTTC. Translation: CSANDSGRASYEQYF.

This clonotype came up a few times. V is TRBV9 and J is TRBJ1-1; perhaps TRBD1 as D (6 bases). CDR1 and CDR2 (germline): SGDLS, YYNGEE. The CDR3 sequence is 13 residues long. V lost 3 bases and J lost 4, with 10 bases in between. This chain's CDR3 is CASSGGGITEAFF. The CDR3, as DNA: TGTGCCAGCAGCGGTGGGGGCATCACTGAAGCTTTCTTT.

Many counts were recorded for this clonotype. The rearrangement joins TRBV12-3 or TRBV12-4 to TRBJ1-1, with TRBD1 identical over 8 bases. The CDR3 runs 14 residues. V lost 8 bases, J lost 4 bases, and 9 bases stayed unmatched. This CDR3 reads CASRSTGASTEAFF. In DNA, the CDR3 is TGTGCCAGCCGATCGACAGGGGCAAGCACTGAAGCTTTCTTT.

The V gene is TRBV3-1, the J gene TRBJ1-1, with D perhaps TRBD1 (6 bases). The CDR3 is 13 residues long. Germline V CDR1 and CDR2: LGHDT, YNNKEL (reference sequence). The CDR3 bases are TGTGCGTCTACAGGGTCCGGAGTCACTGAAGCTTTCTTT. Translating gives CASTGSGVTEAFF. The variable domain in full, completed from reference TRBV3-1 and TRBJ1-1, reads DTAVSQTPKYLVTQMGNDKSIKCEQNLGHDTMYWYKQDSKKFLKIMFSYNNKELIINETVPNRFSPKSPDKAHLNLHINSLELGDSAVYFCASTGSGVTEAFFGQGTRLTVV.

This clonotype was counted at least ten times. The chain links TRBV5-1 to TRBJ1-4; the match to TRBD1 covers 8 bases. V lost 4 bases, J lost 2 bases, and 1 base stayed unmatched. Germline lookup yields CDR1 SGHRS and CDR2 YFSETQ. There are 14 residues in the CDR3. The CDR3 sequence: CASSRQGTNEKLFF. The CDR3 DNA follows: TGCGCCAGCAGCCGACAGGGGACTAATGAAAAACTGTTTTTT.

The chain recombines TRBV20-1 with TRBJ2-3; D gene uncertain. V was cut by 2 bases and J by 1 base, with 4 bases left in between. CDR1 DFQATT and CDR2 SNEGSKA come from the germline V gene (reference sequence). The CDR3 spans 12 residues. CDR3 in amino acids: CSARLGTDTQYF. The CDR3 bases are TGCAGTGCTAGACTGGGCACAGATACGCAGTATTTT.

As regards this clonotype: An end of the junction differs from the germline gene, which may be a read error. V gene TRBV3-1 combines with J gene TRBJ2-1, with a possible D match to TRBD2 (6 bases). Looked up from germline, CDR1 is LGHDT and CDR2 is YNNKEL (reference sequence). The CDR3 runs to 12 residues. CDR3 loop: CASSPGTSQHFF. The CDR3 coding sequence is TGTGCCAGCAGCCCAGGGACTTCGCAGCATTTCTTC.

The sample holds a few counts of this clonotype. The chain is built from TRBV18 and TRBJ2-2; D might be TRBD1 (6 bases). Per germline, CDR1 KGHSH and CDR2 LQKENI. The length of the CDR3 is 16 residues. With 7 bases removed from V and 3 bases from J, the gap between germline ends came to 18 bases. The DNA for the CDR3 is TGTGCCAGCTTAGCAGGGGCCGGGATTCACACCGGGGAGCTGTTTTTT. Its translation: CASLAGAGIHTGELFF.

The V and J genes are TRBV7-2 and TRBJ2-7; 15 nucleotides align to TRBD2. The CDR3 is 16 residues long. The germline gives CDR1 SGHTA, CDR2 FQGNSA. J gave up 11 bases and V 5 bases, and 13 bases lay outside the gene matches. CDR3 sequence reads: CASSRDLGLAGGPEYF. CDR3 DNA sequence: TGTGCCAGCAGCCGAGACCTTGGACTAGCGGGAGGGCCGGAGTACTTC.